This record covers a single T cell receptor (beta chain). Antigen specificity is unknown. The sample originates from a study of cytomegalovirus exposure and HLA in healthy donors. Study-wide results and caveats: What a later analysis showed was that several of the most significant clusters appeared linked to common viral pathogens.

Trimming removed 3 bases from V and 1 base from J; junction bases left unmatched: 15. There are 19 residues in the CDR3. Germline V lookup: CDR1 SGHRS, CDR2 YFSETQ. The primer mix had 60 Vbeta and 13 Jbeta primers. The table came from immunoSEQ multiplex PCR; TCRdb's copy has only in-frame clones and leaves some out. Of around 150,000 clones in the sample, around 72% are singletons; the top ten hold approximately 1.5%. This TCR was sampled from a man between 50 and 59 years old in good health and CMV-seronegative. The chain employs TRBV5-1 and TRBJ2-5; 10 positions agree with TRBD1. The specimen sequenced was PBMCs. DNA of the CDR3: TGCGCCAGCAGCTCCTCACCGACAGGGGGCGCGGGTGCCCAAGAGACCCAGTACTTC. This sequence encodes CASSSSPTGGAGAQETQYF.